Detailed here is one T cell receptor (beta chain). Residents of about 25 US areas, aged about 18 to 89 years, made up the participants. There are 13 residues in the CDR3. CDR1 is SGHDT and CDR2 is YYEEEE in the germline V gene. V was clipped by 4 bases and J by 7 bases, with 12 bases between them. As handled by the study authors: From reference gene primer amplification, estimates of nucleated cell counts were derived. Sequencing was performed with immunoSEQ multiplex PCR; in TCRdb, only in-frame clones are kept and a portion is missing. V, J and clone size were drawn from that table, and D and trimming were deduced from the DNA. Among some 300,000 clones, almost 90% were seen once, and the ten largest hold approximately 4.5%. This entry comes from a study of blood T cell repertoires in COVID-19.

The chain recombines TRBV5-6 with TRBJ2-1; a weak D match, TRBD2 (5 bases). The sample consisted of PBMCs or T cells enriched from blood (not recorded which). The TCR sequence derives from a young woman with acute COVID-19. This CDR3 is CASSPGWRNEQFF. In DNA form, the CDR3 reads TGTGCCAGCAGCCCGGGATGGAGGAATGAGCAGTTCTTC.